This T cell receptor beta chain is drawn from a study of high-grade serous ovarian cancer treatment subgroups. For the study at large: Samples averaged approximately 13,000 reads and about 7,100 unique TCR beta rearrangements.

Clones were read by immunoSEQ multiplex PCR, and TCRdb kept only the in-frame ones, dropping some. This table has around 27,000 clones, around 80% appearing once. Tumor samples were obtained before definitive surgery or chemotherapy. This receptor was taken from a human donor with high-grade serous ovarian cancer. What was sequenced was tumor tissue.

The chain's CDR3 is CAARPGQDYNEQFF. DNA for the CDR3: TGTGCCGCTAGGCCGGGACAGGATTACAATGAGCAGTTCTTC. The J gene is TRBJ2-1, the V gene TRBV5-5; TRBD1 agrees at 8 bases. Germline CDR1 reads SGHKS; CDR2 reads YYEKEE (reference sequence). The CDR3 extends over 14 amino acids. V shed 10 bases and J 4 bases; nucleotides not matched to a gene: 10.